Shown below are 14 T cell receptor beta chains from a single sample sequenced in a study of post-analysis software for immune sequencing data. What these receptors recognize is not known. cDNA libraries of TCR beta carried unique molecular identifiers. Via MiXCR, TCRdb re-called the PCR reads, giving one row per CDR3 protein. The data show about 200,000 distinct CDR3 sequences, 29% seen once. Study results and caveats: Compared with controls, patients had more of 4 to 6 TRBV segments, including TRBV5-6, TRBV5-1 and TRBV20-1.

Sequenced: blood. These receptors originate from a girl aged 2-17 years with multiple sclerosis.

The rearrangement uses TRBV5-6 and TRBJ1-4; no clear D. The CDR3 has 18 amino acids. CDR1 and CDR2 (germline): SGHDT, YYEEEE. V lost 3 bases and J lost 4, with 22 bases in between. The CDR3 DNA reads as TGTGCCAGCAGCTCCACGCCGAGCTCCAAATACAATAATGAAAAACTGTTTTTT. As protein: CASSSTPSSKYNNEKLFF.

A few counts support this clonotype. The chain couples TRBV7-9 to TRBJ2-1, with D possibly matching TRBD1 (5 bases). Germline CDR1 is SEHNR and CDR2 is FQNEAQ (reference sequence). Trimming removed 7 bases from V and 15 bases from J, with 25 bases in between. The CDR3 has 14 residues. CDR3 in amino acids: CASNRLTGARRWFF. CDR3 nucleotide sequence: TGTGCCAGCAACCGCCTCACTGGGGCGCGGCGGTGGTTCTTC.

The chain recombines TRBV10-3 with TRBJ2-4; D unclear. With 8 bases removed from V and 0 bases from J, the gap between germline ends came to 11 bases. The germline gives CDR1 ENHRY, CDR2 SYGVKD. The CDR3 consists of 14 residues. CDR3 in DNA: TGTGCCATCCCCATCCGTATAGCCAAAAACATTCAGTACTTC. Translating it yields CAIPIRIAKNIQYF.

Here the CDR3 reads CSAALISGRDNEQYF. In DNA, the CDR3 is TGCAGTGCTGCCCTGATTAGCGGGAGGGACAATGAGCAGTACTTC. The V call is TRBV20-1, the J call TRBJ2-5; 11 bases are shared with TRBD2. The CDR3 is made up of 15 amino acids. In germline, CDR1 is DFQATT, CDR2 SNEGSKA (reference sequence). V was pared by 5 bases and J by 11 bases, with 16 bases of the junction left unmatched.

Many counts were recorded for this clonotype. J is TRBJ2-7 and V is TRBV20-1; D unclear. The germline V and J ends were trimmed by 0 bases and 2 bases, with 5 bases remaining between them. The CDR3 sequence is 12 residues long. CDR1 and CDR2 (germline): DFQATT, SNEGSKA (reference sequence). The CDR3 here is CSARDGTYEQYF. The CDR3 DNA reads as TGCAGTGCTAGAGATGGAACCTACGAGCAGTACTTC.

This clonotype was counted between two and nine times. This chain joins TRBV28 and TRBJ1-5; D call uncertain. The CDR3 loop spans 12 amino acids. Germline V gene data show CDR1 as MDHEN and CDR2 as SYDVKM. Deletions cut 6 bases from V and 6 bases from J, with 9 bases between. The CDR3 reads CASRVLGQPQHF. DNA for the CDR3: TGTGCCAGCAGGGTATTAGGTCAGCCCCAGCATTTT.

This clonotype was counted between two and nine times. The chain links TRBV7-8 to TRBJ2-7; D unclear. The germline V and J ends were trimmed by 1 base and 2 bases, with 9 bases remaining between them. Germline values: CDR1 SGHVS, CDR2 FQNEAQ. The CDR3 has 14 residues. CDR3 protein: CASSLVGSAYEQYF. The CDR3 coding sequence is TGTGCCAGCAGCTTAGTAGGGTCTGCCTACGAGCAGTACTTC.

This clonotype was picked up many times. The chain recombines TRBV20-1 with TRBJ2-1; weak D call: TRBD2 (5 bases). Germline V CDR1 and CDR2: DFQATT, SNEGSKA (reference sequence). Trimming pared 0 bases from V and 8 bases from J, leaving 14 bases between. This CDR3 contains 14 residues. The CDR3 nucleotides are TGCAGTGCTAGAGAAGAGCGGTTAAGGTATGAGCAGTTCTTC. It yields the protein CSAREERLRYEQFF.

The J gene is TRBJ2-5, the V gene TRBV11-2; D remains unclear. The closer fit of TRBJ2-7 to the DNA end suggests the J call may be wrong. The length of the CDR3 is 12 residues. CDR1 and CDR2 (germline): SGHAT, FQNNGV. CDR3 sequence reads: CASSLVRHEQYF. DNA of the CDR3: TGTGCCAGCAGCTTAGTAAGGCACGAGCAGTACTTC.

This clonotype was picked up one time. This could be a read error, since a much larger clone is one nucleotide away. The gene calls are TRBV7-9 and TRBJ2-3; 7 nucleotides match TRBD2. The CDR3 runs 14 residues. Looked up from germline, CDR1 is SEHNR and CDR2 is FQNEAQ (reference sequence). CDR3 sequence (DNA): TGTGCCAACAGCCCTTGGACTAGGGCGGATACGCAGTATTTT. Translation: CANSPWTRADTQYF.

The gene calls are TRBV5-5 and TRBJ2-7, with D perhaps being TRBD1 or TRBD2 (5 bases each). The J call may be wrong; the DNA end is better matched by TRBJ2-4. Germline V gene sequence: CDR1 SGHKS, CDR2 YYEKEE (reference sequence). CDR3 length: 13 amino acids. In DNA form, the CDR3 reads TGTGCCAGCAGCTCCGGGACGGAAAACATTCAGTACTTC. It yields the protein CASSSGTENIQYF.

This clonotype occurred a few times. The chain recombines TRBV6-5 with TRBJ1-1, with 9 bases fitting TRBD1. Trimming removed 6 bases from V and 5 bases from J; junction bases left unmatched: 10. CDR3 size: 15 residues. Germline values: CDR1 MNHEY, CDR2 SVGAGI. The CDR3 loop reads CASSQKGQGGTEAFF. CDR3 nucleotide sequence: TGTGCCAGCAGCCAGAAGGGACAGGGCGGAACTGAAGCTTTCTTT.

This clonotype was seen a handful of times. V usage is TRBV5-1 and J usage is TRBJ2-3, with D unresolved. Germline V CDR1 and CDR2: SGHRS, YFSETQ. V lost 0 bases and J lost 0, with 5 bases in between. This CDR3 contains 14 residues. The CDR3 DNA sequence: TGCGCCAGCAGCTTGGAACCTAGCACAGATACGCAGTATTTT. Translating gives CASSLEPSTDTQYF.

This clonotype has at least ten counts. The rearrangement joins TRBV5-1 to TRBJ2-7; no reliable D call. The CDR3 is 15 amino acids. V dropped 4 bases and J dropped 3 bases, with 17 bases sitting between them. Germline V gene lookup returns CDR1 SGHRS and CDR2 YFSETQ. The CDR3 region has the DNA TGCGCCAGCAGCCCGCGGATCGGTCACGGCTACGAGCAGTACTTC. Translation: CASSPRIGHGYEQYF. Full variable domain (outside the CDR3, taken from reference TRBV5-1 and TRBJ2-7): KAGVTQTPRYLIKTRGQQVTLSCSPISGHRSVSWYQQTPGQGLQFLFEYFSETQRNKGNFPGRFSGRQFSNSRSEMNVSTLELGDSALYLCASSPRIGHGYEQYFGPGTRLTVT.